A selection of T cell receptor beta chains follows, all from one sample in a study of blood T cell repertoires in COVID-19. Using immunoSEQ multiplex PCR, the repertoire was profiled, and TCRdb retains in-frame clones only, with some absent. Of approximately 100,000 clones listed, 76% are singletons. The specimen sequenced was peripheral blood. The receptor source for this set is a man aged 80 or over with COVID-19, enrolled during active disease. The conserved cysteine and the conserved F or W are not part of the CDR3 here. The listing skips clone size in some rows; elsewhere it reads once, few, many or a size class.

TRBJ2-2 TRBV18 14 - ASSPPGQGIAGELF
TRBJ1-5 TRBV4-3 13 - ASSQDFTGVQPQH
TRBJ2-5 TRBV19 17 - ASSIGSVLSREYGETQY
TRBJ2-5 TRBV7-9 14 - ASSPAGRALQETQY
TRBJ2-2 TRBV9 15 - ASSVALRQGNTGELF
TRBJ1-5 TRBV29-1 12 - SVVIGDSNQPQH
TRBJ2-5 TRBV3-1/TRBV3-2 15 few ASSQDSSGRPRETQY
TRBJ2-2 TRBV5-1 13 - ASSSGQGAVGELF
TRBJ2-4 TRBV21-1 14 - ASTRDKPLAKNIQY
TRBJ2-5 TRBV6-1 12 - ASSEGLVRETQY
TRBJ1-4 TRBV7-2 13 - ASSSQTGLNEKLF
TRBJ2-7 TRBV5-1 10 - ASSGSSYEQY
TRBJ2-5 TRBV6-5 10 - ASSIILETQY
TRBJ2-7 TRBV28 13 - ASTDPGQVTYEQY
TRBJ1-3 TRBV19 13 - ASSMDSSSGNTIY
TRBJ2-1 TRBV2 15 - ASSFTSGKGSYNEQF
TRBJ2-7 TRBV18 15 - ASSRESTSGRSYEQY
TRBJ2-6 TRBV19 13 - ASSVRGPGANVLT
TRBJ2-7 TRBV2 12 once ASSEALLTGIRY
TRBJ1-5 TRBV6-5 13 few ASSYGTGGNQPQH
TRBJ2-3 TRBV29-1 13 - SVEDHQGSTDTQY
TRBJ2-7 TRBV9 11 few ASSVGGSYEQY
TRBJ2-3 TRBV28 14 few ASSLRLAAIRDTQY
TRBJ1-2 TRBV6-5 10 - ASGSGNYGYT
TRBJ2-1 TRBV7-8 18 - ASSLGAGTVRSSSYNEQF
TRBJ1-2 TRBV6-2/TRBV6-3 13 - ASSTWTGSTYGYT
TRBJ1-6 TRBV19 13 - ASSITSSYNSPLH
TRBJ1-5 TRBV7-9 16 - ASTLGQGKEYSNQPQH
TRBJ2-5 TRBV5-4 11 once ASSHDRDETQY
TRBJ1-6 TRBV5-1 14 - ASSSGGSSYNSPLH
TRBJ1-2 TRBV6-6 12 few ASSYGGAGYGYT
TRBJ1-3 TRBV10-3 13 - AISLDGSSGNTIY
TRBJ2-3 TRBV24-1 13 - ATSGAGIGTDTQY
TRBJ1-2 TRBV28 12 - ASSFGGVNYGYT
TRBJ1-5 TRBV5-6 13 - ASSLGVAGNQPQH
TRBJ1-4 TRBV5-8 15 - ASSLGGVGRRGEKLF
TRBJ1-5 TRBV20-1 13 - SASPGTGFNQPQH
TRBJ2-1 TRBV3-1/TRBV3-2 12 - ASSQVESYNEQF
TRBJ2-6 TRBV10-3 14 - ALRSGTGTGANVLT
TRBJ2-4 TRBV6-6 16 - ASSPHRTSGRSRNIQY
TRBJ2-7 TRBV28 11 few ASSLTEPYEQY
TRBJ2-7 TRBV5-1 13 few ASSDWTSGNPEQY
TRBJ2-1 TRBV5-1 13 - ASSLLAGMLNEQF
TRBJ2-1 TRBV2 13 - ASRSAAGSYNEQF
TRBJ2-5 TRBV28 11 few ASSFQGGETQY
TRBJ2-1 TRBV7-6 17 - ASSPREALDRGSYNEQF
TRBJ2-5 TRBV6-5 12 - ASSYYGGSETQY
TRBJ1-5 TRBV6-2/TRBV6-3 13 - ASSPSGTGNQPQH
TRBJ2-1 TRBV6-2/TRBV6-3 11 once ASSYFHNNEQF
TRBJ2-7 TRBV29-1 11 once SVAPRGAYEQY
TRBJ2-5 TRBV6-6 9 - ASRISETQY
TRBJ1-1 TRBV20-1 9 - SVEGATEAF
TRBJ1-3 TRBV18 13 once ASSQGQGGGNTIY
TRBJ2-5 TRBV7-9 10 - ASSLHRETQY
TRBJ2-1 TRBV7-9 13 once ASSHPGTTVNEQF
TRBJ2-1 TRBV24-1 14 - ATSEASGRTDNEQF
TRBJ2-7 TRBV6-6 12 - ASLWTAGSYEQY
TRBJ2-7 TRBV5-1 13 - ASSLGAGVVYEQY
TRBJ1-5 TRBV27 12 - ASRPGTGYQPQH